This is a list of T cell receptor beta chains from one sample in a study of spatial heterogeneity in lung cancer. Via MiXCR, TCRdb re-called the 5' RACE reads, giving one row per CDR3 protein. The sample carries roughly 120,000 distinct CDR3 sequences, roughly an eighth recorded once. This specimen was PBMCs, taken at follow-up. The receptors come from a male donor with early-stage non-small cell lung cancer. Each CDR3 is given with its conserved first and last residue.

CDR3 protein | V gene
CRTDRGRGYTEAFF | TRBV20-1
CASSLRGSEAFF | TRBV28
CAISESTGGNQPQHF | TRBV10-3
CASSLASGPLVGEETQYF | TRBV5-1
CASSVTGNTGELFF | TRBV9
CSAEGLRISYNEQFF | TRBV20-1
CASIAGVGTEAFF | TRBV5-6
CASIPTGGPGNTIYF | TRBV27
CASSRPFQGDTEAFF | TRBV7-2
CASSSGHSTEAFF | TRBV5-1
CAISESSGYNYGYTF | TRBV10-3
CASSIRDTKGTSPLHF | TRBV28
CSARDPGASDQPQHF | TRBV20-1
CASSLGQGTGNTIYF | TRBV7-2
CSARDPRDSTMKQFF | TRBV20-1
CATSGRYTDTQYF | TRBV10-1
CASLGRSNQPQHF | TRBV19
CSAAGDKLPQHF | TRBV20-1
CASSYISGGSYNEQFF | TRBV28
CASGTSGGVNTQYF | TRBV7-2
CATSDLDSGGQETQYF | TRBV24-1
CASSFRDSFYEQYF | TRBV5-6
CAINRETYEQYF | TRBV2
CASSLEFGGQAFF | TRBV7-3
CASSLGGTKATEAFF | TRBV5-5
CASRRETRGNTEAFF | TRBV5-1
CAIRGLAGDTQYF | TRBV10-3
CAWSSGTVATDTQYF | TRBV30
CASSQGLAGVETQYF | TRBV9
CASSFQLNEQFF | TRBV7-2
CSVEGARMNTEAFF | TRBV29-1
CASLWSGVRGEAFF | TRBV28
CASSWELAGRQTQYF | TRBV7-2
CASSVGVSGVYNEQFF | TRBV9
CASSSRGTGEYGYTF | TRBV7-2
CASSIAAGEQYF | TRBV5-1
CASSPRTDGGYTF | TRBV28